Following are 20 T cell receptor beta chains from one sample sequenced in a study of OX40 agonist ivuxolimab in advanced cancers. Sequencing used immunoSEQ multiplex PCR; TCRdb keeps in-frame clones, though not all of them. The sample contains over 30,000 clones, roughly 81% of which appear only once. The input for sequencing was CD4+ or CD8+ T cells sorted from blood, taken in a trial of the OX40 agonist ivuxolimab. These receptors were obtained from an adult with an advanced solid tumor such as melanoma, head and neck, liver or kidney cancer.

This clone has only a few counts. The chain uses TRBV7-6 and TRBJ2-3, with 7 nucleotides matching TRBD1. The CDR3 length is 15 residues. V shed 8 bases, J shed 3 bases, and the junction held 11 bases outside the gene matches. Germline CDR1 is SGHVS and CDR2 is FNYEAQ. DNA for the CDR3: TGTGCCAGCGGACAGACAGGGATTGGTACAGATACGCAGTATTTT. Its translation: CASGQTGIGTDTQYF.

The chain has TRBV28 and TRBJ1-2, with D uncertain. In germline, CDR1 is MDHEN, CDR2 SYDVKM. V was pared by 3 bases and J by 1 base, with 9 bases between. The CDR3 is 14 amino acids. In DNA form, the CDR3 reads TGTGCCAGCAGTTTGATGGGAATTAACTATGGCTACACCTTC. It codes for CASSLMGINYGYTF.

Only one count was recorded for this clone. V usage is TRBV11-2 and J usage is TRBJ2-3; D not certain. The V end was cut by 1 base, the J end by 6 bases, with 8 bases between. This CDR3 is built from 13 residues. The germline V gene has CDR1 SGHAT and CDR2 FQNNGV. CDR3 amino acids: CASSLVISDTQYF. The CDR3 DNA is TGTGCCAGCAGCTTAGTAATTTCGGATACGCAGTATTTT.

As DNA, the CDR3 is TGTGCCAGCAGTTACTTCGGACAGGGCAACAATGAGCAGTTCTTC. Its protein is CASSYFGQGNNEQFF. The chain employs TRBV6-5 and TRBJ2-1; 8 bases line up with TRBD1. Trimming took 1 base from V and 5 from J; bases not matched to a gene: 4. CDR3 length: 15 residues. Germline assignment: CDR1 MNHEY and CDR2 SVGAGI.

V gene TRBV6-1 combines with J gene TRBJ1-4; 9 nucleotides line up with TRBD1. The J segment lost 5 bases and the V segment lost 8 bases, leaving 3 bases of the junction unmatched. The CDR3 sequence is 13 residues long. Germline V gene data show CDR1 as MNHNS and CDR2 as SASEGT. The CDR3 sequence is CASAGTGNEKLFF. DNA of the CDR3: TGTGCCAGCGCCGGGACAGGGAATGAAAAACTGTTTTTT.

J is TRBJ2-1 and V is TRBV9, with TRBD1 identical over 10 bases. Germline CDR1 reads SGDLS; CDR2 reads YYNGEE. The CDR3 has 17 amino acids. The J segment lost 8 bases and the V segment lost 0 bases, leaving 11 bases of the junction unmatched. CDR3 residues: CASSVGPGTGVVDEQFF. The CDR3 region has the DNA TGTGCCAGCAGCGTAGGCCCGGGGACAGGGGTTGTTGATGAGCAGTTCTTC.

The J gene is TRBJ1-5, the V gene TRBV28; D is ambiguous. Germline CDR1 and CDR2: MDHEN and SYDVKM. CDR3 length: 15 residues. V was trimmed by 4 bases and J by 5 bases, leaving 15 bases between them. CDR3 residues: CASSSNSGLYQPQHF. CDR3 sequence (DNA): TGTGCCAGCAGTTCCAACTCCGGCCTTTATCAGCCCCAGCATTTT.

In DNA form, the CDR3 reads TGTGCCAGCAGCTTAGTCTTGAGACAGGACAACAATGAGCAGTTCTTC. Translation: CASSLVLRQDNNEQFF. This rearrangement joins TRBV7-2 to TRBJ2-1; TRBD1 is a possible D gene (6 bases). Deletions cut 1 base from V and 5 bases from J, with 15 bases between. This CDR3 has 16 amino acids. Germline CDR1 and CDR2: SGHTA and FQGNSA.

The rearrangement links TRBV7-6 to TRBJ2-7; the match to TRBD2 covers 13 bases. The CDR3 runs to 15 residues. Germline CDR1 reads SGHVS; CDR2 reads FNYEAQ. J was trimmed by 6 bases and V by 4 bases; bases with no gene match: 6. CDR3 coding DNA: TGTGCCAGCAGCTCTTCGGGACTAGCGGGAATCGAGCAGTACTTC. Its translation is CASSSSGLAGIEQYF.

The gene calls are TRBV5-8 and TRBJ2-1; no firm D call. Trimming cost V 4 bases and J 7 bases, with 9 bases left between them. This CDR3 spans 12 amino acids. Germline V CDR1 and CDR2: SGHTS, YDEGEE. The CDR3 loop reads CASSLGGNEQFF. The CDR3, as DNA: TGTGCCAGCAGCCTAGGCGGAAATGAGCAGTTCTTC.

The rearrangement joins TRBV7-8 to TRBJ2-1; 12 bases agree with TRBD2. The CDR3 consists of 17 residues. The germline V gene encodes CDR1 SGHVS and CDR2 FQNEAQ. V lost 5 bases, J lost 5 bases, and 10 bases stayed unmatched. The CDR3 nucleotides are TGTGCCAGCAGCGAGGGCCTGCTAGCGGGGGGGGACAATGAGCAGTTCTTC. Protein product: CASSEGLLAGGDNEQFF.

The CDR3 loop reads CASSEGVAGRMPQHF. The CDR3 DNA reads as TGTGCCAGCAGTGAAGGGGTCGCCGGAAGGATGCCCCAGCATTTT. The chain links TRBV6-1 to TRBJ1-5, with unresolved D. The germline gives CDR1 MNHNS, CDR2 SASEGT. V was cut by 1 base and J by 9 bases, with 16 bases left in between. The CDR3 is 15 amino acids.

This clone was recorded only once. The chain is built from TRBV27 and TRBJ1-1, with D uncertain. The V gene's germline CDR1 is MNHEY and CDR2 SMNVEV (reference sequence). The V and J ends lost 0 bases and 5 bases respectively, with 7 bases between them. This CDR3 has 13 residues. CDR3 in DNA: TGTGCCAGCAGTTTATCGGCGGGAACTGAAGCTTTCTTT. Translating gives CASSLSAGTEAFF.

This clone came up a few times. The chain recombines TRBV7-2 with TRBJ2-5; the D gene is possibly TRBD2 (6 bases). From germline, CDR1 is SGHTA and CDR2 FQGNSA. The CDR3 runs to 12 residues. V was pared by 5 bases and J by 7 bases, with 11 bases between. In nucleotides, the CDR3 is TGTGCCAGCAGCATAAGGAGGGGGACCCAGTACTTC. This encodes CASSIRRGTQYF.

The V gene is TRBV7-2, the J gene TRBJ2-1; 13 bases line up with TRBD2. The length of the CDR3 is 16 residues. Germline V lookup: CDR1 SGHTA, CDR2 FQGNSA. V was pared by 3 bases and J by 5 bases, with 4 bases of the junction left unmatched. DNA of the CDR3: TGTGCCAGCAGCTTGACTAGCGGGGGGCCTAACAATGAGCAGTTCTTC. This encodes CASSLTSGGPNNEQFF.

This clone was seen once. The V and J genes are TRBV5-1 and TRBJ2-3; the match to TRBD2 covers 10 bases. V was pared by 3 bases and J by 4 bases, with 8 bases of the junction left unmatched. The germline V gene encodes CDR1 SGHRS and CDR2 YFSETQ. The CDR3 runs to 16 residues. This chain's CDR3 is CASSSLAGGFSDTQYF. CDR3 DNA sequence: TGCGCCAGCAGCTCCTTAGCGGGGGGATTCTCAGATACGCAGTATTTT.

The chain uses TRBV4-3 and TRBJ2-7; the match to TRBD1 covers 8 bases. Losses at the gene ends were 2 bases for V and 6 bases for J; bases not matched to a gene: 6. There are 14 residues in the CDR3. CDR1 and CDR2 (germline): LGHNA, YSLEER. The DNA for the CDR3 is TGCGCCAGCAGCCAAACTTTTACAGGGGGCGAGCAGTACTTC. It is translated as CASSQTFTGGEQYF.

This chain connects TRBV5-6 to TRBJ1-1, with D perhaps TRBD1 (5 bases). V lost 4 bases and J lost 0, with 16 bases in between. Per the germline V gene, CDR1 is SGHDT and CDR2 is YYEEEE. The CDR3 length is 16 residues. CDR3 nucleotide sequence: TGTGCCAGCAGCCTCTTCTTGGGGGTTTTGAACACTGAAGCTTTCTTT. Translated, it gives CASSLFLGVLNTEAFF.

This clone was counted a single time. The chain uses TRBV5-1 and TRBJ1-4; D gene ambiguous. The V end was cut by 0 bases, the J end by 2 bases, with 11 bases between. CDR1 is SGHRS, CDR2 YFSETQ, per germline. CDR3 length: 16 residues. The CDR3 bases are TGCGCCAGCAGCTTGGGCCCCCAGGAGACTAATGAAAAACTGTTTTTT. Encoded protein: CASSLGPQETNEKLFF.

Within the sample, this clone is medium-sized. J is TRBJ2-7 and V is TRBV2; TRBD1 matches 9 bases. CDR1 is SNHLY, CDR2 FYNNEI, per germline. The CDR3 spans 11 residues. V lost 6 bases, J lost 6 bases, and 0 bases stayed unmatched. The CDR3, as DNA: TGTGCCAGCAGGGACAGGGGCGAGCAGTACTTC. Translating gives CASRDRGEQYF.